The 15 T cell receptor beta chains below all came from one sample that was sequenced in a study of blood T cell repertoires in COVID-19. Only in-frame clones appear in the TCRdb table, and some are missing; sequencing was by immunoSEQ multiplex PCR. The sample carries approximately 75,000 clones, roughly 80% recorded once. The specimen was peripheral blood. The receptors here all came from a woman older than 75 with acute or convalescent COVID-19.

This chain uses TRBV12-3 or TRBV12-4 with TRBJ1-1; the D gene is possibly TRBD1 (6 bases). The CDR3 spans 13 residues. The V end lost 7 bases, the J end lost 1 base, and 10 bases lay between the germline ends. The CDR3 sequence: CASTRTANTEAFF. CDR3 sequence (DNA): TGTGCCAGCACCCGGACAGCGAACACTGAAGCTTTCTTT.

The V gene is TRBV19, the J gene TRBJ2-7; 9 positions agree with TRBD1. Per the germline V gene, CDR1 is LNHDA and CDR2 is SQIVND (reference sequence). The J segment lost 3 bases and the V segment lost 5 bases, leaving 5 bases of the junction unmatched. The CDR3 sequence is 14 residues long. The CDR3 protein is CASSAKGQGYEQYF. DNA for the CDR3: TGTGCCAGTAGTGCCAAGGGACAGGGCTACGAGCAGTACTTC.

The chain is built from TRBV6-5 and TRBJ1-6; no firm D call. The CDR3 spans 12 residues. V gave up 8 bases and J gave up 11 bases, with 13 bases separating them. Germline V gene lookup returns CDR1 MNHEY and CDR2 SVGAGI. CDR3 loop: CASRFAGTPLHF. The CDR3 nucleotides are TGTGCCAGCCGGTTCGCGGGGACACCCCTCCACTTT.

The chain carries TRBV9 and TRBJ1-6; D is perhaps TRBD1 (5 bases). V lost 0 bases and J lost 10, with 17 bases in between. Germline values: CDR1 SGDLS, CDR2 YYNGEE. This CDR3 has 16 amino acids. The CDR3 here is CASSVGGGGAGSPLHF. The CDR3 DNA reads as TGTGCCAGCAGCGTAGGCGGAGGAGGGGCTGGGTCACCCCTCCACTTT.

The V call is TRBV9, the J call TRBJ1-1; 7 nucleotides match TRBD1. Trimming at V came to 4 bases and at J to 2 bases, leaving 5 bases not matched to a gene. In germline, CDR1 is SGDLS, CDR2 YYNGEE. The CDR3 has 14 amino acids. The CDR3 DNA reads as TGTGCCAGCAGCAGCAGGGGGGATAACACTGAAGCTTTCTTT. The encoded protein is CASSSRGDNTEAFF.

This clone was seen only once. The rearrangement joins TRBV7-6 to TRBJ1-1, with D perhaps matching TRBD1 (5 bases). Germline V gene sequence: CDR1 SGHVS, CDR2 FNYEAQ. CDR3 length: 14 residues. V gave up 3 bases and J gave up 4 bases, with 12 bases separating them. CDR3 in DNA: TGTGCCAGCAGCTTGGGGCAGGGATCCACTGAAGCTTTCTTT. It yields the protein CASSLGQGSTEAFF. Full variable domain (missing parts from reference TRBV7-6 and TRBJ1-1): GAGVSQSPRYKVTKRGQDVALRCDPISGHVSLYWYRQALGQGPEFLTYFNYEAQQDKSGLPNDRFSAERPEGSISTLTIQRTEQRDSAMYRCASSLGQGSTEAFFGQGTRLTVV.

V usage is TRBV7-9 and J usage is TRBJ1-4; 8 nucleotides match TRBD1. J was trimmed by 5 bases and V by 5 bases; bases with no gene match: 7. CDR3 size: 15 residues. Germline CDR1 and CDR2: SEHNR and FQNEAQ (reference sequence). CDR3 in amino acids: CASSPIQGGNEKLFF. In DNA, the CDR3 is TGTGCCAGCAGCCCAATACAGGGGGGAAATGAAAAACTGTTTTTT. Drawing the rest from reference TRBV7-9 and TRBJ1-4, the complete variable domain is DTGVSQNPRHKITKRGQNVTFRCDPISEHNRLYWYRQTLGQGPEFLTYFQNEAQLEKSRLLSDRFSAERPKGSFSTLEIQRTEQGDSAMYLCASSPIQGGNEKLFFGSGTQLSVL.

V and J are TRBV2 and TRBJ2-7; TRBD1 matches 7 bases. The CDR3 has 15 residues. Germline assignment: CDR1 SNHLY and CDR2 FYNNEI. V dropped 5 bases and J dropped 2; count of bases not matched to a gene: 9. The chain's CDR3 is CASSLTGLGTYEQYF. The CDR3 region has the DNA TGTGCCAGCAGTTTGACAGGGCTCGGGACCTACGAGCAGTACTTC.

This clone was counted only a few times. This chain uses TRBV4-1 with TRBJ1-2, with D possibly matching TRBD1 (6 bases). In germline, CDR1 is MGHRA, CDR2 YSYEKL. Trimming took 5 bases from V and 0 from J, leaving 10 bases between them. The CDR3 sequence is 14 residues long. The CDR3 region is CASSYAGANYGYTF. CDR3 bases: TGCGCCAGCAGCTACGCAGGGGCTAACTATGGCTACACCTTC.

The V gene is TRBV5-1, the J gene TRBJ2-6; D not certain. The germline V gene has CDR1 SGHRS and CDR2 YFSETQ. The CDR3 is 16 residues long. V lost 1 base, J lost 0 bases, and 8 bases lay in between. CDR3 region: CASSLIQNSGANVLTF. CDR3 bases: TGCGCCAGCAGCTTGATACAGAACTCTGGGGCCAACGTCCTGACTTTC.

The genes are TRBV12-2 and TRBJ2-7; the D call in the table, TRBD1, was not verified against the DNA. TRBV12-2 is designated a pseudogene. The CDR3 consists of 13 residues. The CDR3 sequence is CASRGRHTYEQYF. The CDR3 DNA sequence: TGTGCAAGTCGGGGGCGTCATACCTACGAGCAGTACTTC.

The rearrangement links TRBV9 to TRBJ2-2; no reliable D call. V was pared by 3 bases and J by 5 bases, with 8 bases between. This CDR3 spans 13 amino acids. The V gene's germline CDR1 is SGDLS and CDR2 YYNGEE. The CDR3 reads CASSEYVTGELFF. CDR3 coding DNA: TGTGCCAGCAGCGAATATGTTACCGGGGAGCTGTTTTTT. Complete variable domain (other parts from reference TRBV9 and TRBJ2-2): DSGVTQTPKHLITATGQRVTLRCSPRSGDLSVYWYQQSLDQGLQFLIQYYNGEERAKGNILERFSAQQFPDLHSELNLSSLELGDSALYFCASSEYVTGELFFGEGSRLTVL.

The chain joins TRBV2 to TRBJ1-2; D gene ambiguous. The germline V and J ends were trimmed by 1 base and 4 bases, with 7 bases remaining between them. Germline CDR1 SNHLY, CDR2 FYNNEI. This CDR3 comprises 13 residues. This chain's CDR3 is CASSEDGSYGYTF. CDR3 sequence (DNA): TGTGCCAGCAGTGAAGACGGTAGCTATGGCTACACCTTC.

The genes are TRBV5-1 and TRBJ1-6, with 7 bases aligning to TRBD1. Germline V gene lookup returns CDR1 SGHRS and CDR2 YFSETQ. The CDR3 contains 14 residues. After removal of 4 bases from V and 7 bases from J, the junction contained 5 bases not matched to a gene. CDR3 residues: CASSDGTANSPLHF. The DNA of the CDR3 is TGCGCCAGCAGCGACGGGACAGCAAATTCACCCCTCCACTTT.

This clone was found a few times. The rearrangement links TRBV5-8 to TRBJ2-6, with unresolved D. This CDR3 has 15 amino acids. Germline V CDR1 and CDR2: SGHTS, YDEGEE. V was trimmed by 0 bases and J by 0 bases, leaving 4 bases between them. Here the CDR3 reads CASSLGHSGANVLTF. The DNA of the CDR3 is TGTGCCAGCAGCTTGGGGCACTCTGGGGCCAACGTCCTGACTTTC.